This entry lists 3 T cell receptor beta chains sequenced from one sample in a study of response to subunit inactivated influenza vaccine. TCRdb re-derived calls from the RT-PCR reads in MiXCR, one entry per CDR3 protein. Of under 550,000 distinct CDR3 sequences in the sample, around 7.7% were seen once. This specimen was PBMCs from blood, taken approximately 25 months after vaccination. Every receptor here comes from a man between 50 and 69 years old who received an inactivated influenza vaccine.

The chain joins TRBV9 to TRBJ2-5, with 7 bases fitting TRBD1. After removal of 4 bases from V and 1 base from J, the junction contained 7 bases not matched to a gene. CDR1 SGDLS and CDR2 YYNGEE come from the germline V gene. The length of the CDR3 is 15 residues. CDR3 nucleotides: TGTGCCAGCAGCCCCTGGACAGGTACCCAAGAGACCCAGTACTTC. Its protein is CASSPWTGTQETQYF.

In this sample, this clonotype turned up many times. The chain combines TRBV20-1 with TRBJ2-2, with 13 bases matching TRBD2. CDR3 size: 17 residues. Germline-derived CDR1 and CDR2 are DFQATT and SNEGSKA (reference sequence). V lost 6 bases and J lost 4; bases outside the gene matches: 11. The CDR3, as DNA: TGCAGTGCGCCGCGACTAGCGGGAGGTTTGGGCACCGGGGAGCTGTTTTTT. Its translation is CSAPRLAGGLGTGELFF.

This clonotype was seen repeatedly, ten times or more. This rearrangement joins TRBV5-1 to TRBJ2-3; tentative D call: TRBD1 (6 bases). This CDR3 is built from 15 residues. V lost 4 bases, J lost 2 bases, and 14 bases lay in between. Looked up from germline, CDR1 is SGHRS and CDR2 is YFSETQ. CDR3 loop: CASSGSQGITDTQYF. The CDR3 region has the DNA TGCGCCAGCAGCGGGTCGCAGGGGATCACAGATACGCAGTATTTT.